This T cell receptor beta chain appears in the sequencing data of a study of metastatic and nonmetastatic thyroid tumors. The sample holds a few counts of this clone. Relative to the germline gene, one junction end is altered; a read error may explain this. All patients reached thyroid surgery having received no treatment beforehand. TCRdb called clones again from the PCR reads with MiXCR. The profile covers some 28,000 clones, with over 15% appearing a single time and approximately 4% taken by the ten largest. Germline assignment: CDR1 MDHEN and CDR2 SYDVKM. This CDR3 has 17 amino acids. The sequence derives from a female donor with papillary thyroid cancer or a benign thyroid nodule (not recorded which). Some clones in this sample may be carry-over from other donors' samples. Sequences were obtained from blood. This chain uses TRBV28 with TRBJ2-6, with TRBD2 matching over 8 bases. The CDR3 sequence: CASSAGGANSGDNVMTF. In DNA, the CDR3 is TGTGCCAGCAGTGCCGGGGGGGCGAACTCTGGGGACAACGTCATGACTTTC.